This T cell receptor (beta chain) was observed in a study of T cell responses to AZD1222 COVID-19 vaccine. Study-level findings and limits: At study baseline, merely roughly 6 AZD1222 recipients were seropositive.

From germline, CDR1 is LNHNV and CDR2 YYDKDF (reference sequence). Trimming at V came to 8 bases and at J to 4 bases, leaving 10 bases not matched to a gene. This CDR3 spans 16 amino acids. The data were produced by immunoSEQ multiplex PCR, yet TCRdb's version contains in-frame clones alone and is incomplete. This table holds approximately 200,000 clones, about 91% found once. To note about this clone: Its specificity is not known.

The starting material was peripheral blood, obtained on day 0 of AZD1222 vaccination. This receptor was identified in an adult in good health. The V gene is TRBV15, the J gene TRBJ2-5; 13 bases map to TRBD2. The CDR3 loop is CATAPARLAGGETQYF. Written as DNA, the CDR3 is TGTGCCACCGCTCCAGCCCGACTAGCGGGGGGAGAGACCCAGTACTTC.